Detailed here is one T cell receptor (beta chain). What it recognizes is unknown. The sample originates from a study of tumor-infiltrating lymphocytes in glioblastoma multiforme. V gave up 7 bases and J gave up 6 bases; unmatched junction bases: 11. Germline assignment: CDR1 SQVTM and CDR2 ANQGSEA. The CDR3 contains 15 residues. Study-wide findings and caveats: T cells were not sorted into functional subsets. Clone frequencies may be distorted by unequal TCR transcripts per cell.

Multiple V-beta primers and a C-beta primer amplified TCRB from RNA. Via MiXCR, TCRdb re-called the multiplex PCR reads, giving one row per CDR3 protein. The repertoire holds about 32,000 distinct CDR3 sequences, approximately 60% seen once, with 33% in the top ten. The chain recombines TRBV29-1 with TRBJ2-3; 12 nucleotides line up with TRBD2. This clonotype was obtained from a male donor with glioblastoma. Sample: brain tumor tissue. CDR3 region: CSARRLAGEKDTQYF. In nucleotides, the CDR3 is TGCAGCGCTAGAAGACTAGCGGGAGAAAAGGATACGCAGTATTTT.